Shown below are 20 T cell receptor beta chains from a single sample sequenced in a study of T cells in Graves' hyperthyroidism and ophthalmopathy. Amplification targeted TCR beta CDR3 regions from RNA transcripts. First-round RT-PCR with HTBI primers amplified the TCR CDR3 region. TCRdb re-called the multiplex PCR reads through MiXCR, storing one row per CDR3 protein. Among about 600,000 distinct CDR3 sequences listed, 14% were seen once. The sequencing sample was made of blood. These receptors were taken from a woman aged 18 to 35 with Graves' ophthalmopathy.

This clonotype showed up many times. The chain employs TRBV5-1 and TRBJ1-2, with a possible D match to TRBD1 (5 bases). CDR1 is SGHRS and CDR2 is YFSETQ in the germline V gene. V shed 0 bases and J shed 1 base, with 10 bases lying between them. The CDR3 contains 15 residues. This CDR3 reads CASSLVGPDNYGYTF. The CDR3 bases are TGCGCCAGCAGCTTGGTGGGACCGGATAACTATGGCTACACCTTC.

Ten or more counts support this clonotype. The V gene is TRBV7-6, the J gene TRBJ1-4; 9 bases are shared with TRBD1. The germline CDR1 and CDR2 sequences are SGHVS and FNYEAQ. The CDR3 contains 20 residues. V lost 0 bases to trimming and J lost 0 bases; unmatched junction nucleotides: 11. The CDR3 here is CASSLATGGGRHATNEKLFF. The CDR3 nucleotides read TGTGCCAGCAGCTTAGCTACAGGGGGCGGACGGCATGCAACTAATGAAAAACTGTTTTTT.

This clonotype was seen a few times. This chain uses TRBV6-1 with TRBJ2-2; perhaps TRBD1 as D (6 bases). Per the germline V gene, CDR1 is MNHNS and CDR2 is SASEGT. The CDR3 is 17 residues long. V lost 2 bases and J lost 2, with 15 bases in between. In nucleotides, the CDR3 is TGTGCCAGCAGTGAATTGGTCGGGACACTTAACACCGGGGAGCTGTTTTTT. It specifies CASSELVGTLNTGELFF.

This clonotype was seen many times. V is TRBV27 and J is TRBJ2-1; D not resolved. The CDR3 consists of 15 residues. V lost 7 bases to trimming and J lost 0 bases, with 13 bases between them. Germline loops: CDR1 MNHEY, CDR2 SMNVEV (reference sequence). The DNA for the CDR3 is TGTGCCAGCAAGTCGCTTAGCCGCTCCTACAATGAGCAGTTCTTC. Translated, it gives CASKSLSRSYNEQFF.

Points on this clonotype: The conserved final phenylalanine or tryptophan is absent from the CDR3, which likely points to a read error. The V and J genes are TRBV20-1 and TRBJ1-2, with TRBD1 matching over 10 bases. This CDR3 spans 15 amino acids. V was clipped by 6 bases and J by 0 bases; unmatched bases: 7. Germline V gene lookup returns CDR1 DFQATT and CDR2 SNEGSKA (reference sequence). The CDR3, as DNA: TGCAGTGCCCTCGGGACAGGGGTATCTAACTATGGCTACACCCTC. Amino acid sequence: CSALGTGVSNYGYTL.

This clonotype turned up a few times. V gene TRBV3-1 combines with J gene TRBJ1-6; weak D call: TRBD1 (6 bases). Germline V CDR1 and CDR2: LGHDT, YNNKEL (reference sequence). This CDR3 is 17 amino acids long. The V and J ends lost 1 base and 5 bases respectively, with 15 bases between them. CDR3 DNA: TGTGCCAGCAGCCAAGGGGGGGGGCGAGTGAATAATTCACCCCTCCACTTT. This gives the protein CASSQGGGRVNNSPLHF.

This sequence joins TRBV7-9 and TRBJ2-3, with D maybe TRBD2 (5 bases). This CDR3 comprises 21 residues. The ends were cut back, 1 base at V and 0 bases at J, with 26 bases in the middle. Germline V CDR1 and CDR2: SEHNR, FQNEAQ (reference sequence). The CDR3 nucleotides read TGTGCCAGCAGCTTAGTCCTTTACCCCTACGCGGGTGCTCCTAGCACAGATACGCAGTATTTT. This sequence encodes CASSLVLYPYAGAPSTDTQYF.

This clonotype was recorded many times. This sequence joins TRBV29-1 and TRBJ1-2; D not certain. Germline V CDR1 and CDR2: SQVTM, ANQGSEA. The length of the CDR3 is 12 residues. V shed 3 bases and J shed 5 bases, with 10 bases lying between them. The CDR3 region has the DNA TGCAGCGTTGAGGTGAACCCTTATGGCTACACCTTC. The encoded protein is CSVEVNPYGYTF.

Many counts were recorded for this clonotype. The chain employs TRBV20-1 and TRBJ2-7, with a weak D call TRBD2 (5 bases). The CDR3 extends over 11 amino acids. Trimming cost V 6 bases and J 3 bases, with 9 bases left between them. Germline assignment: CDR1 DFQATT and CDR2 SNEGSKA (reference sequence). In DNA form, the CDR3 reads TGCAGTGCATATGGGAGCTACGAGCAGTACTTC. Amino acid sequence: CSAYGSYEQYF.

Ten or more counts support this clonotype. The chain is built from TRBV2 and TRBJ2-1; 10 bases fit TRBD2. Looked up from germline, CDR1 is SNHLY and CDR2 is FYNNEI. V gave up 4 bases and J gave up 7 bases; unmatched junction bases: 1. This CDR3 contains 13 residues. This CDR3 reads CASSGTSGNEQFF. As DNA, the CDR3 is TGTGCCAGCAGTGGGACTAGCGGAAATGAGCAGTTCTTC.

This clonotype was observed many times. This chain connects TRBV19 to TRBJ2-3; possible D gene TRBD2, 5 bases. Germline CDR1 LNHDA, CDR2 SQIVND (reference sequence). The CDR3 is 13 amino acids. Trimming left V 9 bases short and J 6 bases short, with 16 bases between. The CDR3 DNA reads TGTGCCAGCAGCCCCGGTACGGGGGATACGCAGTATTTT. Amino acids: CASSPGTGDTQYF.

There are many counts of this clonotype. J is TRBJ2-5 and V is TRBV6-6, with TRBD2 matching 10 bases. CDR3 length equals 16 residues. Germline lookup yields CDR1 MNHNY and CDR2 SVGAGI (reference sequence). V gave up 2 bases and J gave up 5 bases; unmatched junction bases: 8. The CDR3 region has the DNA TGTGCCAGCAGTTACCCTAGCGGGAGCGCCCGCGAGACCCAGTACTTC. As protein: CASSYPSGSARETQYF.

This clonotype was counted at least ten times. V and J are TRBV5-1 and TRBJ2-5; 11 bases are a match to TRBD2. The germline V gene has CDR1 SGHRS and CDR2 YFSETQ. The CDR3 contains 16 residues. Germline trimming cut 0 bases from V and 3 bases from J; bases unmatched to any gene: 4. The CDR3 reads CASSLERLAGKETQYF. The CDR3 DNA follows: TGCGCCAGCAGCTTGGAGCGACTAGCGGGGAAAGAGACCCAGTACTTC.

This clonotype was picked up many times. This sequence joins TRBV5-1 and TRBJ1-1, with a possible D match to TRBD1 (5 bases). The CDR3 extends over 13 amino acids. From germline, CDR1 is SGHRS and CDR2 YFSETQ. The V end lost 7 bases, the J end lost 1 base, and 11 bases lay between the germline ends. CDR3 sequence: CASGTGENTEAFF. The CDR3 coding sequence is TGCGCCAGCGGGACCGGGGAGAACACTGAAGCTTTCTTT.

This clonotype was detected many times. The rearrangement uses TRBV9 and TRBJ2-3; 9 positions agree with TRBD2. CDR3 size: 18 residues. Looked up from germline, CDR1 is SGDLS and CDR2 is YYNGEE. Unmatched junction bases numbered 12, after V lost 4 bases and J lost 0 bases. The CDR3 DNA is TGTGCCAGCAGCACGGAGGTAGCGGGAGTAGGAAGCACAGATACGCAGTATTTT. This sequence encodes CASSTEVAGVGSTDTQYF.

The genes are TRBV20-1 and TRBJ1-5, with D maybe TRBD1 (6 bases). Trimming removed 1 base from V and 6 bases from J, with 10 bases in between. The CDR3 extends over 13 amino acids. Germline CDR1 reads DFQATT; CDR2 reads SNEGSKA (reference sequence). The DNA for the CDR3 is TGCAGTGCTAGAGTCCAGGGGACTCAGCCCCAGCATTTT. Its protein is CSARVQGTQPQHF.

This clonotype has a handful of counts. This chain uses TRBV29-1 with TRBJ2-7; perhaps D is TRBD1 or TRBD2 (5 bases each). Germline V lookup: CDR1 SQVTM, CDR2 ANQGSEA. With 8 bases removed from V and 0 bases from J, the gap between germline ends came to 14 bases. The CDR3 covers 13 residues. DNA of the CDR3: TGCAGCTGCTGGGACGGAGACTCCTACGAGCAGTACTTC. Translation: CSCWDGDSYEQYF.

This clonotype was picked up a small number of times. In this CDR3 the conserved last residue, phenylalanine or tryptophan, is missing, so a read error is likely. The chain couples TRBV27 to TRBJ2-1, with D unresolved. The V gene lost 3 bases and the J gene lost 3 bases, with 3 bases spanning the gap. The length of the CDR3 is 12 residues. CDR1 and CDR2 from the germline V gene are MNHEY and SMNVEV (reference sequence). CDR3 coding DNA: TGTGCCAGCAGTTTTGACTACAATGAGCAGTTCTCC. Amino acids: CASSFDYNEQFS.

This clonotype occurred a few times. The chain uses TRBV2 and TRBJ2-5; no clear D gene. V gave up 4 bases and J gave up 5 bases, with 8 bases separating them. Germline V CDR1 and CDR2: SNHLY, FYNNEI. The CDR3 runs 12 residues. The CDR3 DNA reads as TGTGCCAGCAGTGTAGCTGCTGAGACCCAGTACTTC. Encoded protein: CASSVAAETQYF.

The J gene is TRBJ2-1, the V gene TRBV5-4; 9 bases map to TRBD1. This CDR3 is built from 15 residues. J was trimmed by 4 bases and V by 4 bases; bases with no gene match: 6. CDR1 and CDR2 from the germline V gene are SGHNT and YYREEE (reference sequence). The CDR3 bases are TGTGCCAGCAGCATCGGGACAGGGTTTTACAATGAGCAGTTCTTC. Protein product: CASSIGTGFYNEQFF.